This T cell receptor (beta chain) was observed in a study of T-cell reconstitution after alpha-beta-depleted transplantation in children. This sample's TCRbeta library carried unique molecular identifier barcodes. TCRdb re-analysed the PCR reads in MiXCR, keeping a single row per CDR3 protein. The sample records hundreds of thousands of distinct CDR3 sequences, less than 15% being singletons. The CDR3 length is 14 residues. CDR1 is SNHLY and CDR2 is FYNNEI in the germline V gene. J gave up 4 bases and V 4 bases, and 3 bases lay outside the gene matches. The rearrangement uses TRBV2 and TRBJ1-5; TRBD1 matches at 8 bases. Sequences were derived from PBMCs, sampled before TCRalphabeta/CD19-depleted stem cell transplant. The origin of this receptor is a girl aged 2 to 9 with congenital amegakaryocytic thrombocytopenia, due to receive a stem cell transplant. Here the CDR3 reads CASSADRANQPQHF. In DNA, the CDR3 is TGTGCCAGCAGTGCGGACAGGGCAAATCAGCCCCAGCATTTT.